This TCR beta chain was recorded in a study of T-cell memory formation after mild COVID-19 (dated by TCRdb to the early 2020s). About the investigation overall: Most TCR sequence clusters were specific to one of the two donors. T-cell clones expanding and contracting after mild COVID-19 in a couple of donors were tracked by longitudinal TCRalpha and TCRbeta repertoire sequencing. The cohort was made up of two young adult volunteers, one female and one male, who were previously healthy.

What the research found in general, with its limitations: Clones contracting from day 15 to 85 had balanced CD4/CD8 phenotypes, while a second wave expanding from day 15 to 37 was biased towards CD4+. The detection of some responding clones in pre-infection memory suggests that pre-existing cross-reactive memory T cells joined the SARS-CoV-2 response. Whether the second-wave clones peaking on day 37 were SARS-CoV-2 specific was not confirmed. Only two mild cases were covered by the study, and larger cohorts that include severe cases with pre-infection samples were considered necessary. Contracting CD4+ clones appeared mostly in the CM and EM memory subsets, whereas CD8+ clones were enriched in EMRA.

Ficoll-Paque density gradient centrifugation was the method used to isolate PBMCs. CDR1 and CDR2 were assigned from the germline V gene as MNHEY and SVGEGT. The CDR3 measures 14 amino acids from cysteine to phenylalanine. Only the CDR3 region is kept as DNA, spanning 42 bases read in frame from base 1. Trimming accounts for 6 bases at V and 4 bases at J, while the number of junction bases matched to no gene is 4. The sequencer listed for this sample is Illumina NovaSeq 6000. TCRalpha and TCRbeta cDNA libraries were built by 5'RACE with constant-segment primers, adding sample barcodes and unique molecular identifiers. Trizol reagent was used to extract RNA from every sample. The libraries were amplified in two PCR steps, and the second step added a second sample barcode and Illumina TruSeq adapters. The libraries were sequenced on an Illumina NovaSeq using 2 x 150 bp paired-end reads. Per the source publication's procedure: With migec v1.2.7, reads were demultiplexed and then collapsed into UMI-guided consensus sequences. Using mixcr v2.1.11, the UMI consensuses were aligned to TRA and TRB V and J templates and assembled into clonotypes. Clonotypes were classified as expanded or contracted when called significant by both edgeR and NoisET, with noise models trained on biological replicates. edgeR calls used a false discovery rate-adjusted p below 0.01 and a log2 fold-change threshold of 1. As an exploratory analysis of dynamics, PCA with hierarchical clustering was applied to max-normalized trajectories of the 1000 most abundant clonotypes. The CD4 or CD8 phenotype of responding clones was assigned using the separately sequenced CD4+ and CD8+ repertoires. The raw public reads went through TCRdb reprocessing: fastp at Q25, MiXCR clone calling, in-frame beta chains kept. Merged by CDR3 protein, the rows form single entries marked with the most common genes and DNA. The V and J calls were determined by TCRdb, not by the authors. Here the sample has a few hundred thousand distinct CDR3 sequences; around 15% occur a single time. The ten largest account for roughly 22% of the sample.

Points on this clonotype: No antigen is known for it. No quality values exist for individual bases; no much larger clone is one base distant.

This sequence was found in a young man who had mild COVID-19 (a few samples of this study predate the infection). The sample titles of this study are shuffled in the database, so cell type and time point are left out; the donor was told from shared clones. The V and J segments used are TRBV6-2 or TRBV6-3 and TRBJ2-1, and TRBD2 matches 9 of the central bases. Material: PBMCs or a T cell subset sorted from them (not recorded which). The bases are TGTGCCAGCAGGCGGGGGGGAGTATACAATGAGCAGTTCTTC. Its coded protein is CASRRGGVYNEQFF.